Each of the 30 T cell receptor beta chains below was sequenced from the same sample in a study of OX40 agonist ivuxolimab in advanced cancers. Sequencing was performed with immunoSEQ multiplex PCR; in TCRdb, only in-frame clones are kept and a portion is missing. The data hold under 85,000 clones, with about 83% observed a single time. The specimen comprised CD4+ or CD8+ T cells sorted from blood, sampled in a trial of the OX40 agonist ivuxolimab. These receptors originate from an adult with an advanced solid tumor such as melanoma, head and neck, liver or kidney cancer.

The chain recombines TRBV10-3 with TRBJ1-1; no clear D gene. The CDR3 is 13 residues long. V gave up 6 bases and J gave up 5 bases, with 13 bases separating them. Germline assignment: CDR1 ENHRY and CDR2 SYGVKD. In DNA, the CDR3 is TGTGCCATCAGCACTCAGACAAGGACTGAAGCTTTCTTT. It encodes CAISTQTRTEAFF.

This chain links TRBV10-1 with TRBJ1-1; 9 bases match TRBD1. Germline V gene sequence: CDR1 WNHNN, CDR2 SYGVQD (reference sequence). V lost 10 bases to trimming and J lost 4 bases; unmatched junction nucleotides: 16. This CDR3 has 16 residues. CDR3 sequence: CATTRTRQGVGTEAFF. The CDR3 DNA reads TGCGCCACTACCCGGACTAGACAGGGGGTTGGCACTGAAGCTTTCTTT.

This clone appeared once. The rearrangement uses TRBV7-2 and TRBJ1-2; D not resolved. This CDR3 is 15 amino acids long. V lost 0 bases and J 1 base, leaving 9 bases between the germline ends. Germline V gives CDR1 SGHTA, CDR2 FQGNSA. CDR3 coding DNA: TGTGCCAGCAGCTTAGCGTCCCCCGTTAACTATGGCTACACCTTC. Translated: CASSLASPVNYGYTF.

The chain uses TRBV7-9 and TRBJ2-2; D may be TRBD1 or TRBD2 (6 bases each). CDR3 length: 15 amino acids. V was shortened by 3 bases and J by 4 bases, with 12 bases between the two germline ends. Germline CDR1 reads SEHNR; CDR2 reads FQNEAQ (reference sequence). The CDR3 sequence: CASSLGAGSTGELFF. The DNA of the CDR3 is TGTGCCAGCAGCTTGGGGGCCGGGAGCACCGGGGAGCTGTTTTTT.

As regards this clone: A read error may account for a junction end that differs from germline. The V and J genes are TRBV2 and TRBJ1-2, with D uncertain. The CDR3 extends over 14 amino acids. Germline CDR1 is SNHLY and CDR2 is FYNNEI. The CDR3 sequence: CASSQALANYGYTF. CDR3 sequence (DNA): TGTGCCAGCAGTCAAGCGTTAGCTAACTATGGCTACACCTTC.

The V and J genes are TRBV27 and TRBJ2-3, with D unresolved. The germline V and J ends were trimmed by 3 bases and 4 bases, with 11 bases remaining between them. The CDR3 runs 14 residues. CDR1 and CDR2 from the germline V gene are MNHEY and SMNVEV (reference sequence). The CDR3 loop reads CASSFMSVPDTQYF. In DNA, the CDR3 is TGTGCCAGCAGTTTTATGAGTGTTCCAGATACGCAGTATTTT.

The V and J genes are TRBV6-5 and TRBJ1-5, with D perhaps TRBD1 (6 bases). The CDR3 is 12 residues long. V gave up 5 bases and J gave up 10 bases, with 12 bases separating them. CDR1 is MNHEY and CDR2 is SVGAGI in the germline V gene. CDR3 in DNA: TGTGCCAGCAGTGAACAGGGAGGACCCCAGCATTTT. Protein: CASSEQGGPQHF.

V is TRBV5-6 and J is TRBJ1-2, with 9 positions matching TRBD1. Per the germline V gene, CDR1 is SGHDT and CDR2 is YYEEEE. This CDR3 contains 15 residues. V was pared by 4 bases and J by 4 bases, with 8 bases of the junction left unmatched. CDR3 in amino acids: CASSKGQGGVYGYTF. CDR3 in DNA: TGTGCCAGCAGCAAGGGACAGGGTGGAGTCTATGGCTACACCTTC.

This clone came up once. The chain uses TRBV6-1 and TRBJ2-7; a weak D match, TRBD1 (5 bases). This CDR3 has 14 residues. CDR1 is MNHNS and CDR2 is SASEGT in the germline V gene. Trimming took 3 bases from V and 2 from J, leaving 11 bases between them. The CDR3 loop reads CASSDRAPAYEQYF. The CDR3 DNA reads as TGTGCCAGCAGTGACAGGGCTCCGGCCTACGAGCAGTACTTC.

The rearrangement uses TRBV6-5 and TRBJ2-7; D may be TRBD1 (8 bases). The CDR3 is 12 residues long. Trimming stripped 6 bases from V and 7 bases from J, with 13 bases between. The germline gives CDR1 MNHEY, CDR2 SVGAGI. The CDR3 reads CASRTQGGEQYF. The CDR3 DNA follows: TGTGCCAGCAGGACACAGGGGGGGGAGCAGTACTTC.

The chain recombines TRBV28 with TRBJ2-1; D gene ambiguous. The CDR3 is 11 amino acids. CDR1 is MDHEN and CDR2 is SYDVKM in the germline V gene. V shed 5 bases and J shed 5 bases, with 4 bases lying between them. CDR3 loop: CASSRNNEQFF. In DNA form, the CDR3 reads TGTGCCAGCAGTCGGAACAATGAGCAGTTCTTC.

The V gene is TRBV5-4, the J gene TRBJ1-2; D unresolved. The CDR3 sequence is 14 residues long. V lost 4 bases to trimming and J lost 5 bases, with 15 bases between them. Germline V gives CDR1 SGHNT, CDR2 YYREEE (reference sequence). The CDR3 sequence: CASSTAPEKYGYTF. CDR3 in DNA: TGTGCCAGCAGCACTGCTCCCGAAAAATATGGCTACACCTTC.

This rearrangement joins TRBV18 to TRBJ1-5, with a possible D match to TRBD1 (6 bases). Deletions cut 6 bases from V and 7 bases from J, with 16 bases between. The CDR3 runs 14 residues. Germline CDR1 and CDR2: KGHSH and LQKENI. The CDR3, as DNA: TGTGCCAGCTCCGAGGGGGGGGATTGGCAGCCCCAGCATTTT. Translation: CASSEGGDWQPQHF.

This clone has a handful of counts. CDR3 protein: CASSLLTGGGTDTQYF. The DNA for the CDR3 is TGCGCCAGCAGCTTGTTAACGGGGGGCGGGACAGATACGCAGTATTTT. This sequence joins TRBV5-1 and TRBJ2-3; D might be TRBD2 (7 bases). The CDR3 extends over 16 amino acids. In germline, CDR1 is SGHRS, CDR2 YFSETQ. Trimming pared 1 base from V and 3 bases from J, leaving 15 bases between.

This sequence joins TRBV7-2 and TRBJ2-2; D is unclear. Trimming pared 6 bases from V and 0 bases from J, leaving 5 bases between. CDR3 length: 13 amino acids. Germline CDR1 SGHTA, CDR2 FQGNSA. The CDR3 DNA sequence: TGTGCCAGCAGTACTACGAACACCGGGGAGCTGTTTTTT. It encodes CASSTTNTGELFF.

This rearrangement joins TRBV5-1 to TRBJ2-5, with 13 bases fitting TRBD2. The germline CDR1 and CDR2 sequences are SGHRS and YFSETQ. The CDR3 is 14 amino acids. The trim removed 4 bases at V and 9 bases at J, leaving 6 bases unmatched. The CDR3 sequence: CASSDLLAGGAQYF. For the CDR3, the DNA is TGCGCCAGCAGCGATCTACTAGCGGGGGGGGCCCAGTACTTC.

The V gene is TRBV6-5, the J gene TRBJ1-3; 8 bases are a match to TRBD1. The CDR3 covers 15 residues. Germline-derived CDR1 and CDR2 are MNHEY and SVGAGI. J lost 0 bases, V lost 5 bases, and 3 bases had no gene match. CDR3 DNA sequence: TGTGCCAGCAGTCGGACAGGGAGCTCTGGAAACACCATATATTTT. The encoded protein is CASSRTGSSGNTIYF.

The rearrangement joins TRBV6-1 to TRBJ1-2; D gene uncertain. In germline, CDR1 is MNHNS, CDR2 SASEGT. Trimming removed 2 bases at V and 8 bases at J, with 12 bases between. The CDR3 loop spans 13 amino acids. CDR3 in DNA: TGTGCCAGCAGTGAAATGACCCAGAGGGGCTACACCTTC. Translation: CASSEMTQRGYTF.

The rearrangement joins TRBV4-3 to TRBJ1-2; D is unclear. The CDR3 covers 13 residues. Germline assignment: CDR1 LGHNA and CDR2 YSLEER. The V gene lost 2 bases and the J gene lost 8 bases, with 12 bases spanning the gap. This chain's CDR3 is CASSQNSVGGYTF. CDR3 coding DNA: TGCGCCAGCAGCCAAAACAGCGTCGGGGGCTACACCTTC.

V is TRBV19 and J is TRBJ1-4; D not certain. The V end was cut by 2 bases, the J end by 2 bases, with 3 bases between. This CDR3 contains 13 residues. Germline assignment: CDR1 LNHDA and CDR2 SQIVND (reference sequence). The CDR3 coding sequence is TGTGCCAGTAGTATATATACTAATGAAAAACTGTTTTTT. Its protein product is CASSIYTNEKLFF.

The chain has TRBV6-5 and TRBJ1-1; D not resolved. The CDR3 has 13 residues. Trimming cost V 8 bases and J 4 bases, with 14 bases left between them. Germline-derived CDR1 and CDR2 are MNHEY and SVGAGI. The CDR3 DNA reads as TGTGCCAGCGCTTACGCCCTCGGCACTGAAGCTTTCTTT. Its protein product is CASAYALGTEAFF.

As DNA, the CDR3 is TGTGCCAGCAGCGTAAACATCAATACTGAAGCTTTCTTT. The encoded protein is CASSVNINTEAFF. The chain links TRBV9 to TRBJ1-1; D gene unclear. This CDR3 region has 13 residues. Between the trimmed V and J ends, which lost 1 base and 5 bases, there was a span of 9 bases. Germline assignment: CDR1 SGDLS and CDR2 YYNGEE.

The gene calls are TRBV11-2 and TRBJ2-7; D gene ambiguous. Between the trimmed V and J ends, which lost 5 bases and 0 bases, there was a span of 8 bases. This CDR3 has 13 residues. Germline CDR1 and CDR2: SGHAT and FQNNGV. CDR3 protein: CASSHHLSYEQYF. CDR3 coding DNA: TGTGCCAGCAGCCACCACCTCTCCTACGAGCAGTACTTC.

The V and J genes are TRBV19 and TRBJ2-7, with TRBD1 matching over 8 bases. The CDR3 spans 17 residues. Per germline, CDR1 LNHDA and CDR2 SQIVND (reference sequence). The V segment lost 4 bases and the J segment 2 bases; nucleotides outside the gene matches: 13. CDR3 residues: CASSKLPGQATAYEQYF. The CDR3 DNA reads TGTGCCAGTAGTAAATTGCCGGGACAGGCCACTGCCTACGAGCAGTACTTC.

The CDR3 reads CASSQGLGGAGRTDTQYF. Here the CDR3 DNA reads TGCGCCAGCAGCCAGGGACTGGGGGGGGCGGGCCGCACAGATACGCAGTATTTT. The chain combines TRBV4-3 with TRBJ2-3, with D possibly being TRBD2 (7 bases). Germline V gene lookup returns CDR1 LGHNA and CDR2 YSLEER. V lost 3 bases and J lost 1, with 20 bases in between. The CDR3 loop spans 18 amino acids.

The chain employs TRBV2 and TRBJ2-3, with D possibly TRBD2 on 6 matching bases. The germline V gene has CDR1 SNHLY and CDR2 FYNNEI. Trimming shortened V by 8 bases and J by 6 bases, and 21 bases separated the two germline ends. CDR3 length: 15 residues. CDR3 region: CASRDRGTLGDTQYF. The CDR3 DNA sequence: TGTGCCAGCCGAGATCGGGGGACCTTGGGGGATACGCAGTATTTT.

The chain links TRBV7-9 to TRBJ2-5, with 10 bases matching TRBD2. The V gene's germline CDR1 is SEHNR and CDR2 FQNEAQ (reference sequence). Trimming removed 4 bases from V and 5 bases from J; junction bases left unmatched: 4. The CDR3 contains 14 residues. CDR3: CASSYGLAAETQYF. CDR3 DNA: TGTGCCAGCAGCTACGGACTAGCGGCGGAGACCCAGTACTTC.

The V call is TRBV7-9, the J call TRBJ2-1; D might be TRBD1 (6 bases). V shed 1 base and J shed 1 base, with 20 bases lying between them. The CDR3 spans 19 residues. Germline V gene lookup returns CDR1 SEHNR and CDR2 FQNEAQ (reference sequence). The CDR3 protein is CASSLGLNLVGASYNEQFF. The CDR3 DNA reads TGTGCCAGCAGCTTAGGGCTTAACCTTGTGGGGGCATCCTACAATGAGCAGTTCTTC.

As regards this clone: Other DNA variants within this sample encode the same CDR3. CDR3 region: CASSPANEKLFF. As DNA, the CDR3 is TGTGCCAGCTCACCCGCTAATGAAAAACTGTTTTTT. V and J are TRBV18 and TRBJ1-4, with D unresolved. The CDR3 consists of 12 residues. The V gene lost 3 bases and the J gene lost 3 bases, with 2 bases spanning the gap. CDR1 is KGHSH, CDR2 LQKENI, per germline.

This chain links TRBV27 with TRBJ1-6; 11 nucleotides match TRBD1. In germline, CDR1 is MNHEY, CDR2 SMNVEV (reference sequence). The CDR3 runs 15 residues. Trimming cost V 4 bases and J 10 bases; bases outside gene matches: 6. CDR3 in amino acids: CASSWTGGASSPLHF. Written as DNA, the CDR3 is TGTGCCAGCAGTTGGACAGGGGGCGCGTCCTCACCCCTCCACTTT.